One T cell receptor (beta chain) is described in this entry. CDR1 and CDR2 (germline): ENHRY, SYGVKD. The CDR3 totals 12 residues. V trimming: 8 bases; J trimming: 6 bases; junction bases outside the gene matches: 7. Primers: 60 Vbeta forward and 13 Jbeta reverse. Some clones are missing from TCRdb's copy, which holds only in-frame ones; the method was immunoSEQ multiplex PCR. Its table lists around 44,000 clones. These data originate in a study of cytomegalovirus exposure and HLA in healthy donors. The chain combines TRBV10-3 with TRBJ2-7; 7 bases line up with TRBD1. Specimen: PBMCs. The receptor was isolated from a male donor in good health and CMV-seropositive. The CDR3 loop is CAIGDRVAEQYF. The CDR3 DNA reads TGTGCCATCGGAGACAGGGTGGCCGAGCAGTACTTC.